This record covers a single TCR beta chain. TCRdb ran MiXCR on the 5' RACE reads and lists one entry per CDR3 protein. The sample carries fewer than 250,000 distinct CDR3 sequences, approximately 20% recorded once. The record originates from a study of T-cell memory formation after mild COVID-19. Germline V gene lookup returns CDR1 SGHRS and CDR2 YFSETQ. The CDR3 length is 15 residues. V was pared by 0 bases and J by 5 bases, with 14 bases between. The TCR originated in an adult woman who had mild COVID-19 (a few samples of this study predate the infection). Cell type and time point are not known. Sequenced input: PBMCs or a T cell subset sorted from them (not recorded which). The V gene is TRBV5-1, the J gene TRBJ2-5; a weak D match, TRBD1 (6 bases). The CDR3 DNA reads as TGCGCCAGCAGCTTGGGGGTAGCCAGGGGCGAGACCCAGTACTTC. This codes for CASSLGVARGETQYF.